What follows is one TCR beta chain and its context. Its matching antigen is unknown. PCR was performed using 60 Vbeta and 13 Jbeta primers. Original methodology: An analysis that came later counted some 80 million unique TCR beta chains, approximately 10 million shared. Sequencing used immunoSEQ multiplex PCR; TCRdb keeps in-frame clones, though not all of them. D and trimming were read from the DNA, whereas the V and J calls and clone size are those reported in that table. This table has about 140,000 clones, 73% appearing once. The data were taken from a study of cytomegalovirus exposure and HLA in healthy donors. Study-level findings and limits: Cytomegalovirus-associated status was assigned to approximately 160 TCR beta chains.

V gave up 3 bases and J gave up 4 bases, with 13 bases separating them. CDR3 length: 14 amino acids. Looked up from germline, CDR1 is SGHRS and CDR2 is YFSETQ. The chain couples TRBV5-1 to TRBJ2-5, with D possibly matching TRBD2 (6 bases). The specimen was PBMCs. The TCR was taken from a human donor in good health. CDR3 bases: TGCGCCAGCAGCTCGTTGGAGGGAGCAGAGACCCAGTACTTC. Encoded protein: CASSSLEGAETQYF.